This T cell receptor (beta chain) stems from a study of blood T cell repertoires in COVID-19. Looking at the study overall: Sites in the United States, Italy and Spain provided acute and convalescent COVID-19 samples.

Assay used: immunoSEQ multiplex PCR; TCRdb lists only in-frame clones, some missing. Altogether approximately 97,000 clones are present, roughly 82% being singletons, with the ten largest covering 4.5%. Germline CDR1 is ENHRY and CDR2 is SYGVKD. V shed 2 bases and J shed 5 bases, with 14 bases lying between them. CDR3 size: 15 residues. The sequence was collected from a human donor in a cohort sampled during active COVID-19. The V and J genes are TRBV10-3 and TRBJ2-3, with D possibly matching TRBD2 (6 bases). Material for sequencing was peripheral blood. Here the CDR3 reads CAISEMEGSGDTQYF. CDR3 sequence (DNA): TGTGCCATCAGTGAGATGGAGGGGTCAGGAGATACGCAGTATTTT.